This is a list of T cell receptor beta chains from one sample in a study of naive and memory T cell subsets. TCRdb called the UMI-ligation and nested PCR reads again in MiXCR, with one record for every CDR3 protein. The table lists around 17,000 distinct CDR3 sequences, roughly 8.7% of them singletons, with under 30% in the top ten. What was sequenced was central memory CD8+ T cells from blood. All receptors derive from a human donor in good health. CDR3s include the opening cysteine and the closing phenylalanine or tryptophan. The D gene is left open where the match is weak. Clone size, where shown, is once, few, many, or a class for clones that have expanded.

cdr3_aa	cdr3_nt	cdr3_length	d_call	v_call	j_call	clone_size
CASSTISIKRDRENQPQHF	TGTGCCAGCAGCACGATCTCGATAAAACGGGACAGAGAAAATCAGCCCCAGCATTTT	19	-	TRBV21-1	TRBJ1-5	many
CASSTGEGPHYGYTF	TGTGCCAGCAGCACGGGTGAAGGGCCGCACTATGGCTACACCTTC	15	-	TRBV7-9	TRBJ1-2	once
CSARDLSGRGLETQYF	TGCAGTGCTAGAGATCTTAGCGGGAGAGGGCTAGAGACCCAGTACTTC	16	TRBD2	TRBV20-1	TRBJ2-5	few
CASSYPSVGMNTEAFF	TGTGCCAGCAGTTACCCGAGTGTGGGGATGAACACTGAAGCTTTCTTT	16	-	TRBV6-6	TRBJ1-1	many
CAISEVGSGSDTQYF	TGTGCCATCAGTGAGGTCGGCAGTGGCTCAGATACGCAGTATTTT	15	-	TRBV10-3	TRBJ2-3	-
CASSPYPDENQPQHF	TGCGCCAGCAGCCCCTACCCGGACGAGAATCAGCCCCAGCATTTT	15	-	TRBV4-1	TRBJ1-5	few
CASSDTDRGAEGYTF	TGTGCCAGCAGCGACACGGACAGGGGGGCTGAAGGCTACACCTTC	15	TRBD1	TRBV27	TRBJ1-2	many
CSASSSGGADTQYF	TGCAGTGCTAGTAGTAGCGGGGGGGCAGATACGCAGTATTTT	14	TRBD2	TRBV20-1	TRBJ2-3	-
CASSQDEQTSEITDTQYF	TGTGCCAGCAGCCAAGATGAACAGACTAGCGAAATCACAGATACGCAGTATTTT	18	TRBD2	TRBV4-2	TRBJ2-3	few
CASSSGVTDTQYF	TGTGCCAGCAGCTCCGGGGTCACAGATACGCAGTATTTT	13	-	TRBV11-2	TRBJ2-3	few
CASSLALGLGAFF	TGTGCCAGCAGCTTAGCGCTGGGTCTCGGGGCTTTCTTT	13	-	TRBV7-8	TRBJ1-1	-
CSARDHLARIGAGANVLTF	TGCAGTGCTAGAGATCATCTTGCCAGGATTGGAGCTGGGGCCAACGTCCTGACTTTC	19	-	TRBV20-1	TRBJ2-6	few
CASSSRPHGGGSGELFF	TGTGCCAGCAGCTCCCGCCCCCACGGCGGAGGCTCCGGGGAGCTGTTTTTT	17	-	TRBV11-2	TRBJ2-2	-
CASSQGLLYGYTF	TGTGCCAGCAGCCAGGGCCTCCTCTATGGCTACACCTTC	13	-	TRBV12-3/TRBV12-4	TRBJ1-2	-
CASSYSTGPGYNEQFF	TGTGCCAGCAGTTACTCGACCGGACCCGGCTACAATGAGCAGTTCTTC	16	-	TRBV6-2/TRBV6-3	TRBJ2-1	many
CASSGTDQYEQYF	TGTGCCAGTTCCGGGACAGACCAATACGAGCAGTACTTC	13	TRBD1	TRBV6-1	TRBJ2-7	many
CASSPPGFGEQYF	TGTGCCAGCTCACCACCGGGGTTTGGCGAGCAGTACTTC	13	-	TRBV18	TRBJ2-7	-
CASSFLAPGRDTQYF	TGTGCCAGCAGTTTTCTGGCCCCAGGGAGAGATACGCAGTATTTT	15	-	TRBV12-3/TRBV12-4	TRBJ2-3	-
CASSSPGLAGVNEQFF	TGTGCCAGCAGCTCCCCAGGACTAGCGGGAGTCAATGAGCAGTTCTTC	16	TRBD2	TRBV7-8	TRBJ2-1	many
CASRGLKSEQFF	TGTGCCAGCAGGGGGCTGAAGAGTGAGCAGTTCTTC	12	-	TRBV9	TRBJ2-1	many
CASTLDREILYEQYF	TGTGCCAGCACCCTAGACAGGGAAATTTTGTACGAGCAGTACTTC	15	TRBD1	TRBV7-8	TRBJ2-7	-
CASSLGTGGFYGYTF	TGTGCCAGCAGCTTAGGGACAGGGGGGTTCTATGGCTACACCTTC	15	TRBD1	TRBV7-2	TRBJ1-2	many
CASSQDLVWTGVSPLHF	TGCGCCAGCAGCCAAGATCTGGTGTGGACAGGGGTTTCACCCCTCCACTTT	17	TRBD1	TRBV4-3	TRBJ1-6	-
CASSDRGEKLFF	TGTGCCAGCAGTGACAGGGGGGAAAAACTGTTTTTT	12	TRBD1	TRBV25-1	TRBJ1-4	-
CASSQNLYEQFF	TGTGCCAGCAGCCAAAACTTATATGAGCAGTTCTTC	12	-	TRBV4-2	TRBJ2-1	many
CASSLSTGRNQPQHF	TGTGCCAGCAGCCTTTCGACAGGGCGAAATCAGCCCCAGCATTTT	15	TRBD1	TRBV12-3/TRBV12-4	TRBJ1-5	few
CSVETPSGQETQYF	TGCAGTGTCGAGACCCCATCGGGACAAGAGACCCAGTACTTC	14	-	TRBV20-1	TRBJ2-5	many
CSARDGDRETGELFF	TGCAGTGCTAGAGATGGGGACAGGGAAACCGGGGAGCTGTTTTTT	15	TRBD1	TRBV20-1	TRBJ2-2	many
CSARERQGIYEQYF	TGCAGTGCTAGAGAGAGGCAGGGGATCTACGAGCAGTACTTC	14	-	TRBV20-1	TRBJ2-7	many
CASSQAPLANSYEQYF	TGTGCCAGCAGCCAAGCTCCGCTAGCTAACTCCTACGAGCAGTACTTC	16	-	TRBV4-2	TRBJ2-7	few
CSVDEQFF	TGCAGCGTTGATGAGCAGTTCTTC	8	-	TRBV29-1	TRBJ2-1	many
CASSLLGEDSYEQYF	TGTGCCAGCAGCTTACTTGGGGAGGACAGCTACGAGCAGTACTTC	15	-	TRBV7-6	TRBJ2-7	-
CASRGGGTDTQYF	TGTGCCAGCAGGGGCGGGGGCACAGATACGCAGTATTTT	13	-	TRBV9	TRBJ2-3	few
CASSVGISNTEAFF	TGTGCCAGCAGCGTAGGTATATCCAATACTGAAGCTTTCTTT	14	-	TRBV7-9	TRBJ1-1	many
CASSPVAQGNEQYF	TGTGCCAGCTCACCGGTTGCGCAGGGGAACGAGCAGTACTTC	14	-	TRBV18	TRBJ2-7	few
CASSYGAGGPDTQYF	TGTGCCAGCAGTTACGGAGCGGGAGGGCCAGATACGCAGTATTTT	15	TRBD2	TRBV6-2/TRBV6-3	TRBJ2-3	medium-sized
CATHPFAGSTDTQYF	TGTGCCACCCACCCCTTCGCGGGGAGCACAGATACGCAGTATTTT	15	-	TRBV27	TRBJ2-3	large
CASPKTSGIAYNEQFF	TGTGCCAGCCCCAAAACTAGCGGGATTGCCTACAATGAGCAGTTCTTC	16	TRBD2	TRBV25-1	TRBJ2-1	many
CASSQLLAGSYNEQFF	TGCGCCAGCAGCCAATTACTAGCGGGATCCTACAATGAGCAGTTCTTC	16	TRBD2	TRBV4-3	TRBJ2-1	-
CASSDYGYEQYF	TGTGCCAGCAGTGATTACGGCTACGAGCAGTACTTC	12	-	TRBV6-1	TRBJ2-7	-
CASSQKDKGNYNEQFF	TGCGCCAGCAGCCAGAAGGACAAAGGGAATTACAATGAGCAGTTCTTC	16	-	TRBV4-3	TRBJ2-1	medium-sized
CASSVIPGDNEQFF	TGTGCCAGCAGCGTTATCCCTGGGGATAATGAGCAGTTCTTC	14	-	TRBV9	TRBJ2-1	few
CASSRGDPGELFF	TGCGCCAGCAGCCGGGGGGATCCCGGGGAGCTGTTTTTT	13	-	TRBV4-3	TRBJ2-2	-
CASSLGSNYEQYF	TGTGCCAGCAGTTTGGGGAGCAACTACGAGCAGTACTTC	13	-	TRBV27	TRBJ2-7	medium-sized
CSARPRGEQFF	TGCAGTGCTAGACCGAGGGGTGAGCAGTTCTTC	11	-	TRBV20-1	TRBJ2-1	-
CASSRMGGMDGYTF	TGTGCCAGCAGCCGAATGGGCGGAATGGATGGCTACACCTTC	14	-	TRBV27	TRBJ1-2	few
CASSCEVTEAFF	TGTGCCAGCAGTTGCGAGGTCACTGAAGCTTTCTTT	12	-	TRBV28	TRBJ1-1	medium-sized
CASSPLTSLGKGTQYF	TGTGCCAGCAGCCCCCTAACTAGCCTGGGTAAAGGTACGCAGTATTTT	16	-	TRBV12-3/TRBV12-4	TRBJ2-3	-
CASSERGDGNTIYF	TGTGCCAGCAGTGAACGAGGGGATGGAAACACCATATATTTT	14	-	TRBV2	TRBJ1-3	many
CASGPGQEQYF	TGTGCTAGTGGGCCGGGACAGGAGCAGTATTTT	11	TRBD1	TRBV12-5	TRBJ2-3	few
CASRGWTSNTGELFF	TGTGCCAGCAGGGGATGGACAAGCAACACCGGGGAGCTGTTTTTT	15	-	TRBV4-2	TRBJ2-2	-
CASSLNLRGLGGANVLTF	TGTGCCAGCAGTTTAAACCTCAGGGGGCTTGGTGGGGCCAACGTCCTGACTTTC	18	TRBD1	TRBV12-3/TRBV12-4	TRBJ2-6	few
CASSVEGCTYEQYF	TGTGCCAGCAGCGTAGAAGGGTGCACCTACGAGCAGTACTTC	14	-	TRBV9	TRBJ2-7	-
CARDPWGNEQFF	TGTGCCAGGGACCCATGGGGCAATGAGCAGTTCTTC	12	-	TRBV6-7	TRBJ2-1	few
CASSQDRLSGSYEQYF	TGCGCCAGCAGCCAAGATCGGCTTAGCGGGAGTTATGAGCAGTACTTC	16	TRBD2	TRBV4-3	TRBJ2-7	-
CASSLEGGGPTDTQYF	TGTGCCAGCAGCTTAGAAGGGGGGGGGCCGACAGATACGCAGTATTTT	16	-	TRBV11-2	TRBJ2-3	few